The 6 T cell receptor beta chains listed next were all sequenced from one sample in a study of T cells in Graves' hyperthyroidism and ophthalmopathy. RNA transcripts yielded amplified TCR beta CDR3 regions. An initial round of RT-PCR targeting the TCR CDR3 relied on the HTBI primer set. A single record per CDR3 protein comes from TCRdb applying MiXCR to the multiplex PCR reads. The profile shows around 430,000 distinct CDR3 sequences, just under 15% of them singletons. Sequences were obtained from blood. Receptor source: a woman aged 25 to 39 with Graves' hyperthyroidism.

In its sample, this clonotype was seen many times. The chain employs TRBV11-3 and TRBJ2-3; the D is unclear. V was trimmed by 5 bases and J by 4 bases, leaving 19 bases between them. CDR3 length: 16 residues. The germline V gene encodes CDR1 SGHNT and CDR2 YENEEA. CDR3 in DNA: TGTGCCAGCAGCGACCGGACGGCCGGAAGGGCAGATACGCAGTATTTT. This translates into CASSDRTAGRADTQYF.

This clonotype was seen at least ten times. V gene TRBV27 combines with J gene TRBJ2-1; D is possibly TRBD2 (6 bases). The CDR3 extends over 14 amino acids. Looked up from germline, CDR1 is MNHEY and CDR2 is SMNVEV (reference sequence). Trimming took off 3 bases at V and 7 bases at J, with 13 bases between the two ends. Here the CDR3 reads CASSFGGSRNEQFF. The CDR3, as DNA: TGTGCCAGCAGTTTTGGAGGGAGTAGGAATGAGCAGTTCTTC.

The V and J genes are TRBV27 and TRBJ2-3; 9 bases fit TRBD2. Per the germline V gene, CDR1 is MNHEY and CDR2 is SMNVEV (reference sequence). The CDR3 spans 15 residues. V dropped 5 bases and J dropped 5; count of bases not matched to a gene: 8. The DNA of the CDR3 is TGTGCCAGCAGTCTTAGCGGGAGAGTGGGAGATACGCAGTATTTT. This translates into CASSLSGRVGDTQYF.

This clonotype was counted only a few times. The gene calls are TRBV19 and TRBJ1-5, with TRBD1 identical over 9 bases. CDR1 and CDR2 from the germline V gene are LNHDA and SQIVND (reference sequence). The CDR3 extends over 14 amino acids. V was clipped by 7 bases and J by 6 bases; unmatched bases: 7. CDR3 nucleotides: TGTGCCAGTATGGGACAGGGAGGGGGTCAGCCCCAGCATTTT. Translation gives CASMGQGGGQPQHF.

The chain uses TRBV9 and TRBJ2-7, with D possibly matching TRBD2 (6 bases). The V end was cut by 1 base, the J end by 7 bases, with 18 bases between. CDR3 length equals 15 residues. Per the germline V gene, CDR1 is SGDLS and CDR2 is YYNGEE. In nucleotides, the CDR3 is TGTGCCAGCAGCGTATCGGGTAGCGGCAGCGGTGAGCAGTACTTC. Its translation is CASSVSGSGSGEQYF.

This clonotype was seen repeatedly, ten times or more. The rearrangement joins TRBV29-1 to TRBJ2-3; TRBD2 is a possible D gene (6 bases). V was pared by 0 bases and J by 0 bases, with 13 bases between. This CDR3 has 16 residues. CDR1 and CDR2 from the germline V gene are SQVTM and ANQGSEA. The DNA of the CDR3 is TGCAGCGTTGAAGATCGGACTAAATCTAGCACAGATACGCAGTATTTT. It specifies CSVEDRTKSSTDTQYF.